Below, 6 T cell receptor beta chains from the same sample are listed, as sequenced in a study of shared clonotypes between healthy human individuals (dated by TCRdb to the early 2020s). Library construction relied on the immunoSEQ multiplex PCR assay. Held by TCRdb, this immuneACCESS table contains in-frame sequences only and omits some clones. Under half of the omission traces to an unresolved V gene where checked; the cause of the rest is unknown. The sample yields 550,000 to 750,000 clones; 92% were counted once. The ten largest clonotypes hold approximately 25% of the sample. CD8 naive samples were obtained by positive selection for CCR7 among CD45RO-negative cells, yielding a CD45RA+CCR7+ population from which TemRA cells were excluded. Sequencing used naive CD8+ T cells sorted from blood. In the paper's terms, the cell subset or site label means: CD45RA+CCR7+. These receptors were obtained from a man in his thirties or forties in good health.

V is TRBV28 and J is TRBJ1-1, with D hard to call. Germline V gene lookup returns CDR1 MDHEN and CDR2 SYDVKM. The V end lost 4 bases, the J end lost 1 base, and 10 bases lay between the germline ends. The CDR3 is 14 amino acids. CDR3 amino acids: CASSSGVSNTEAFF. The CDR3 region has the DNA TGTGCCAGCAGTTCCGGCGTCTCGAACACTGAAGCTTTCTTT.

This rearrangement joins TRBV29-1 to TRBJ2-1; TRBD2 agrees at 9 bases. J lost 0 bases, V lost 3 bases, and 3 bases had no gene match. CDR1 and CDR2 (germline): SQVTM, ANQGSEA. CDR3 length: 15 residues. Here the CDR3 reads CSVEGTSFSYNEQFF. The CDR3, as DNA: TGCAGCGTTGAGGGGACTAGCTTCTCCTACAATGAGCAGTTCTTC.

In regard to this clone: Within the sample, other DNA sequences also encode this same CDR3. The CDR3 loop is CSVGLADYNEQFF. CDR3 bases: TGCAGCGTTGGACTAGCGGACTACAATGAGCAGTTCTTC. The chain couples TRBV29-1 to TRBJ2-1; 9 bases match TRBD2. The CDR3 is 13 amino acids. Germline values: CDR1 SQVTM, CDR2 ANQGSEA. Trimming removed 4 bases from V and 3 bases from J; junction bases left unmatched: 1.

The chain joins TRBV6-6 to TRBJ2-1; 15 positions match TRBD2. This CDR3 is built from 15 residues. Trimming at V came to 6 bases and at J to 8 bases, leaving 5 bases not matched to a gene. Germline loops: CDR1 MNHNY, CDR2 SVGAGI (reference sequence). Here the CDR3 DNA reads TGTGCCAGCAGGGGGACTAGCGGGAGGCAGGATGAGCAGTTCTTC. Its translation: CASRGTSGRQDEQFF.

The chain links TRBV7-6 to TRBJ2-4, with 11 bases identical to TRBD2. Germline-derived CDR1 and CDR2 are SGHVS and FNYEAQ. V shed 1 base, J shed 0 bases, and the junction held 11 bases outside the gene matches. The CDR3 length is 20 residues. The CDR3 nucleotides are TGTGCCAGCAGCTTAGTCGAAGCTAGCGGGAGGAAACTAGCCAAAAACATTCAGTACTTC. Translating gives CASSLVEASGRKLAKNIQYF.

This clone was observed a single time. The CDR3 here is CASSLGDLPETQYF. CDR3 nucleotide sequence: TGTGCCAGCAGCTTAGGCGACTTACCAGAGACCCAGTACTTC. The chain combines TRBV11-3 with TRBJ2-5, with unresolved D. The germline V gene has CDR1 SGHNT and CDR2 YENEEA. The CDR3 is made up of 14 amino acids. V was shortened by 1 base and J by 4 bases, with 10 bases between the two germline ends. Full variable domain (rest looked up from reference TRBV11-3 and TRBJ2-5): EAGVVQSPRYKIIEKKQPVAFWCNPISGHNTLYWYLQNLGQGPELLIRYENEEAVDDSQLPKDRFSAERLKGVDSTLKIQPAELGDSAVYLCASSLGDLPETQYFGPGTRLLVL.